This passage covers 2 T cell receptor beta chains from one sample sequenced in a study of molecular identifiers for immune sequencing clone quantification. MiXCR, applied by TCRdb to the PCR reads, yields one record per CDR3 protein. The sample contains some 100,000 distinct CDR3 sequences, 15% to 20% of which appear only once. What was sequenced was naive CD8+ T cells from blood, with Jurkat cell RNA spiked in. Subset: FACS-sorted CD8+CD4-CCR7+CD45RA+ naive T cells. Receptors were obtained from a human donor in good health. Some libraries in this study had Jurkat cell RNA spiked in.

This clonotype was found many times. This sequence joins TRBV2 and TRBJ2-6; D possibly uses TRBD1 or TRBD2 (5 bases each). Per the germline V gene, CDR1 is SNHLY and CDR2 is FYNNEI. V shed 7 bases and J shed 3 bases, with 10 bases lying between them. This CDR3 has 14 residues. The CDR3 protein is CASKTAVGANVLTF. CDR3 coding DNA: TGTGCCAGCAAGACAGCGGTTGGGGCCAACGTCCTGACTTTC.

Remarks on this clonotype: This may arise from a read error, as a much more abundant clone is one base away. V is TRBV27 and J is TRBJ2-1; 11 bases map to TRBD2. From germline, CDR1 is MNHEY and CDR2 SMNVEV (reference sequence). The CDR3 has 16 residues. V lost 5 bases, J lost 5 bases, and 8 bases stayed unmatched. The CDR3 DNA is TGTGCCAGCAGTGAGCCGGGACTAGCGGCACACAATGAGCAGTTCTTC. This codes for CASSEPGLAAHNEQFF.